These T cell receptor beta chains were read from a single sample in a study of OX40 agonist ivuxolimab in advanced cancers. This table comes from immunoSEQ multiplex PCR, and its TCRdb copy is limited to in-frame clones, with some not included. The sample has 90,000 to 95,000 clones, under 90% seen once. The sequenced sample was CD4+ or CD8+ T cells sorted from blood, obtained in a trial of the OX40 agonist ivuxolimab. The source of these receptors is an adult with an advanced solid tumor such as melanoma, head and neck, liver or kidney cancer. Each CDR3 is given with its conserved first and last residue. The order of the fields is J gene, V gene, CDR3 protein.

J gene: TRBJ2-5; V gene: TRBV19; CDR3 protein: CASSMVGQETQYF
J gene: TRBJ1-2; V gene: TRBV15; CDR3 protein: CATSREDDYGYTF
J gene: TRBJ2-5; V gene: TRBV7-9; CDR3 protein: CASSFSSETQYF
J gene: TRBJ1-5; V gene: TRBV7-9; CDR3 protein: CASSLYQGIDSNQPQHF
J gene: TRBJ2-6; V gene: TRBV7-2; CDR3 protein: CASSPGQGDSGANVLTF
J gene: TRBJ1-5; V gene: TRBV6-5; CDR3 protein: CASSQDSFSNQPQHF
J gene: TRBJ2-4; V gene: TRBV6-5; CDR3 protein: CASKNSGGPENIQYF
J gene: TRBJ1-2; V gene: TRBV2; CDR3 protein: CASRTMTGVDGYTF
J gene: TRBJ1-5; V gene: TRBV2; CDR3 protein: CASSNRGLNQPQHF
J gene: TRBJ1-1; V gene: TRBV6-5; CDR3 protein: CASSYSRGNTEAFF
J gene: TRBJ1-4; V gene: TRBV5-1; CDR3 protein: CASSSGQGNEKLFF
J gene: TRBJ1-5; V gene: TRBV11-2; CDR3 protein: CASSLSGTGDQPQHF
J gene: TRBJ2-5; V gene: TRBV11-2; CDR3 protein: CASSPRRGETQYF
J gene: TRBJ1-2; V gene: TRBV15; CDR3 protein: CATSRDSQGSYGYTF
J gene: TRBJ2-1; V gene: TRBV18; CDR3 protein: CASSPLAGGDNEQFF
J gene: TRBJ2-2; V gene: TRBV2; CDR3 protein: CASRPGLAGANTGELFF
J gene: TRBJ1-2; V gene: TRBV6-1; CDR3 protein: CASVPWQDYGYTF
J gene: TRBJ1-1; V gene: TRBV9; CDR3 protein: CASSPGFYTEAFF
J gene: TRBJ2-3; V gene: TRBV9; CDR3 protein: CASSDRTGSGDTQYF
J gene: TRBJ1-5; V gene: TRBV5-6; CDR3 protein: CASSLDRGRDQPQHF
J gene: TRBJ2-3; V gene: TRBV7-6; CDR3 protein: CASSPRFTSDTQYF
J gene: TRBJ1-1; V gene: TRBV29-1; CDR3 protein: CSVPVPLNTEAFF
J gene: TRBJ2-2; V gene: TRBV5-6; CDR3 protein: CASSPAFTGELFF
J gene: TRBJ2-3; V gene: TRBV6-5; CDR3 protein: CASSHTNTQYF
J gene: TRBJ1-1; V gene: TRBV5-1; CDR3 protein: CASSLAGPNTEAFF
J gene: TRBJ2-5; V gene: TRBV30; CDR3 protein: CAWSKPIETQYF
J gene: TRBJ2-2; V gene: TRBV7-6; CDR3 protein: CASSLGTANTGELFF
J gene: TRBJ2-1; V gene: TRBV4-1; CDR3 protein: CASSQGAGGNNEQFF
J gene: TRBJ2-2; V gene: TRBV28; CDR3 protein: CASLMSQGLTGELFF
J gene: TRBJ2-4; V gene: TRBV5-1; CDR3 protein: CASSSTGGTKNIQYF
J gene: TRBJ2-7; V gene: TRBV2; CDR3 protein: CASSELGQGEQYF
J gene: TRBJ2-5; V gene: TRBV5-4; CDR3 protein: CASSLTLAGREETQYF
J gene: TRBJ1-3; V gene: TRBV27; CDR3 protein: CASRDTGLSGNTIYF
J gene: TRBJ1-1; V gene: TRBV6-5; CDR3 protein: CASSYPFTGGTEAFF
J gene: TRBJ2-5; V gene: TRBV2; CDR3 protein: CASSVLGDETQYF
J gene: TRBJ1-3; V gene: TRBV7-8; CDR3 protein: CASSSGREFTGNTIYF
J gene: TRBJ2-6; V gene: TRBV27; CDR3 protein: CASSSQGGLSGANVLTF